Listed here are 18 T cell receptor beta chains from one sample, sequenced in a study of blood T cell repertoires in COVID-19. Here immunoSEQ multiplex PCR was the method, and the copy in TCRdb shows in-frame clones only, minus some. The table has about 240,000 clones, around 83% seen once. The source material was peripheral blood. The receptors were sampled from a woman in her forties or fifties with COVID-19, enrolled during active disease.

This chain joins TRBV29-1 and TRBJ1-1; D gene uncertain. Germline V gene lookup returns CDR1 SQVTM and CDR2 ANQGSEA. CDR3 length: 11 residues. V shed 5 bases and J shed 5 bases, with 9 bases lying between them. The CDR3 region has the DNA TGCAGCGTTCTCACGGGGACTGAAGCTTTCTTT. It yields the protein CSVLTGTEAFF.

The chain is built from TRBV27 and TRBJ1-5; 7 bases are shared with TRBD1. The V gene end was trimmed by 5 bases and the J gene end by 6 bases; junction bases not matched to a gene: 10. CDR3 size: 15 residues. The germline CDR1 and CDR2 sequences are MNHEY and SMNVEV (reference sequence). The CDR3 spells CASSLTRQGGQPQHF. CDR3 DNA: TGTGCCAGCAGTCTAACCCGACAGGGCGGTCAGCCCCAGCATTTT.

The V call is TRBV28, the J call TRBJ2-7, with a possible D match to TRBD1 (6 bases). The CDR3 spans 16 residues. V dropped 6 bases and J dropped 1 base, with 19 bases sitting between them. Looked up from germline, CDR1 is MDHEN and CDR2 is SYDVKM. As DNA, the CDR3 is TGTGCCAGCAGATCTCCCAGGGGTTTCGGGTCCTACGAGCAGTACGTC. Translated: CASRSPRGFGSYEQYV.

This chain connects TRBV5-1 to TRBJ1-2, with D possibly TRBD1 on 6 matching bases. V was clipped by 0 bases and J by 5 bases, with 11 bases between them. Germline CDR1 and CDR2: SGHRS and YFSETQ. CDR3 length: 14 residues. The CDR3 region is CASSLAGGWYGYTF. The CDR3 nucleotides are TGCGCCAGCAGCTTGGCTGGGGGCTGGTATGGCTACACCTTC.

The V call is TRBV28, the J call TRBJ1-2, with a possible D match to TRBD1 (5 bases). The germline gives CDR1 MDHEN, CDR2 SYDVKM. CDR3 length: 13 amino acids. V dropped 7 bases and J dropped 7 bases, with 16 bases sitting between them. CDR3 nucleotide sequence: TGTGCCAGCATAGGTGGCAGGGTCGGTGGCTACACCTTC. Protein product: CASIGGRVGGYTF.

This clone was seen just once. The chain recombines TRBV27 with TRBJ2-7; perhaps TRBD2 as D (7 bases). Trimming removed 6 bases from V and 3 bases from J, with 21 bases in between. The CDR3 runs 16 residues. Germline CDR1 and CDR2: MNHEY and SMNVEV (reference sequence). The CDR3 DNA reads TGTGCCAGCAGCCGCTGGGGGGGCTCGGGGTTCTACGAGCAGTACTTC. Protein sequence: CASSRWGGSGFYEQYF.

This chain's CDR3 is CASSLTGQNGYTF. The CDR3, as DNA: TGTGCCAGCAGCTTAACAGGTCAAAATGGCTACACCTTC. The gene calls are TRBV7-2 and TRBJ1-2; D possibly corresponds to TRBD1 (5 bases). V dropped 2 bases and J dropped 6 bases, with 10 bases sitting between them. CDR1 and CDR2 from the germline V gene are SGHTA and FQGNSA. CDR3 length equals 13 residues. The complete variable domain, with remaining parts taken from reference TRBV7-2 and TRBJ1-2, reads GAGVSQSPSNKVTEKGKDVELRCDPISGHTALYWYRQSLGQGLEFLIYFQGNSAPDKSGLPSDRFSAERTGGSVSTLTIQRTQQEDSAVYLCASSLTGQNGYTFGSGTRLTVV.

The chain recombines TRBV11-2 with TRBJ1-2; no clear D gene. CDR3 size: 14 residues. Trimming took off 5 bases at V and 3 bases at J, with 13 bases between the two ends. The germline V gene encodes CDR1 SGHAT and CDR2 FQNNGV. The CDR3: CASSPTIGDYGYTF. The CDR3 bases are TGTGCCAGCAGCCCTACAATCGGGGACTATGGCTACACCTTC.

The rearrangement uses TRBV3-1 (or the pseudogene TRBV3-2) and TRBJ2-2; TRBD1 matches at 8 bases. With V trimmed by 3 bases and J by 7 bases, 4 bases remained unmatched. In germline, CDR1 is LGHDT, CDR2 YNNKEL (reference sequence). The CDR3 runs 14 residues. CDR3 nucleotides: TGTGCCAGCAGCCACGAACAGGGGGACGGGGAGCTGTTTTTT. It yields the protein CASSHEQGDGELFF.

A single count supports this clone. The chain links TRBV5-4 to TRBJ1-1; 7 bases fit TRBD1. The germline V gene encodes CDR1 SGHNT and CDR2 YYREEE (reference sequence). Unmatched junction bases numbered 6, after V lost 4 bases and J lost 0 bases. The CDR3 contains 15 residues. The CDR3: CASSPGTAVNTEAFF. The CDR3 DNA reads as TGTGCCAGCAGCCCCGGGACAGCGGTGAACACTGAAGCTTTCTTT.

The chain links TRBV10-1 to TRBJ2-3; 9 nucleotides agree with TRBD1. Trimming removed 5 bases from V and 2 bases from J; junction bases left unmatched: 8. The germline CDR1 and CDR2 sequences are WNHNN and SYGVQD (reference sequence). CDR3 length: 16 residues. This chain's CDR3 is CASSPPGQGDTDTQYF. As DNA, the CDR3 is TGCGCCAGCAGTCCGCCGGGACAGGGAGACACAGATACGCAGTATTTT.

V usage is TRBV5-6 and J usage is TRBJ1-5; D is possibly TRBD1 (6 bases). The CDR3 loop spans 13 amino acids. Trimming left V 4 bases short and J 7 bases short, with 12 bases between. Germline V gene data show CDR1 as SGHDT and CDR2 as YYEEEE. CDR3 in amino acids: CASSPAGGQPQHF. CDR3 sequence (DNA): TGTGCCAGCAGCCCCGCGGGGGGCCAGCCCCAGCATTTT.

The J gene is TRBJ2-5, the V gene TRBV24-1; weak D call: TRBD2 (7 bases). V lost 7 bases, J lost 1 base, and 12 bases lay in between. Per germline, CDR1 KGHDR and CDR2 SFDVKD. The CDR3 is 14 residues long. DNA for the CDR3: TGTGCCACCAGCTTTGGGGGGGCCCAAGAGACCCAGTACTTC. Its protein product is CATSFGGAQETQYF.

This chain joins TRBV19 and TRBJ2-2; TRBD1 matches 9 bases. The junction had 8 bases not matched to a gene; V was cut back by 7 bases and J by 5 bases. The germline V gene has CDR1 LNHDA and CDR2 SQIVND (reference sequence). The CDR3 length is 15 residues. The DNA for the CDR3 is TGTGCCAGTACCACAGGGGGCTGGAGGACCGGGGAGCTGTTTTTT. As protein: CASTTGGWRTGELFF.

This clone has a single count. CDR3 coding DNA: TGTTCTAGCGGGGGGAGCGGGGACGAGCAGTACTTC. Translation: CSSGGSGDEQYF. This chain joins TRBV3-1 (or the pseudogene TRBV3-2) and TRBJ2-7; TRBD2 matches 11 bases. Germline V gene sequence: CDR1 LGHDT, CDR2 YNNKEL (reference sequence). The CDR3 is 12 amino acids.

V usage is TRBV11-2 and J usage is TRBJ2-2; D call uncertain. Germline CDR1 reads SGHAT; CDR2 reads FQNNGV. Trimming pared 4 bases from V and 8 bases from J, leaving 17 bases between. This CDR3 is 15 amino acids long. The CDR3 DNA reads as TGTGCCAGCAGCTCTGATGCTATCCGCACGGGGGAGCTGTTTTTT. This sequence encodes CASSSDAIRTGELFF.

This clone was observed once. The V call is TRBV7-8, the J call TRBJ2-7; 11 positions match TRBD1. Germline V gene sequence: CDR1 SGHVS, CDR2 FQNEAQ. V was pared by 5 bases and J by 7 bases, with 7 bases of the junction left unmatched. This CDR3 is 14 amino acids long. In DNA, the CDR3 is TGTGCCAGCAGCCCAGGACAGGGGGCAGGGGAGCAGTACGTC. As protein: CASSPGQGAGEQYV.

The chain links TRBV5-1 to TRBJ1-4; 10 nucleotides match TRBD1. Trimming cost V 3 bases and J 3 bases; bases outside gene matches: 2. Germline CDR1 reads SGHRS; CDR2 reads YFSETQ. The CDR3 contains 15 residues. DNA for the CDR3: TGCGCCAGCAGCTATGGACAGGGGGCTAATGAAAAACTGTTTTTT. Translation gives CASSYGQGANEKLFF.